The 20 T cell receptor beta chains below all came from one sample that was sequenced in a study of technical replicates of blood from a few donors. Data came from immunoSEQ multiplex PCR; TCRdb stores just in-frame clones and leaves some out. The sample yields around 100,000 clones, 95% seen once. Source material: T cells isolated from PBMCs. Receptors were obtained from a human donor in good health.

The chain couples TRBV28 to TRBJ2-7; D is unclear. Germline V gene lookup returns CDR1 MDHEN and CDR2 SYDVKM. The V and J ends lost 3 bases and 0 bases respectively, with 12 bases between them. The CDR3 is made up of 15 amino acids. The CDR3 loop is CASSLSTGYSYEQYF. The CDR3 nucleotides are TGTGCCAGCAGTTTGAGTACCGGGTACTCCTACGAGCAGTACTTC. Variable domain in full (rest from reference TRBV28 and TRBJ2-7): DVKVTQSSRYLVKRTGEKVFLECVQDMDHENMFWYRQDPGLGLRLIYFSYDVKMKEKGDIPEGYSVSREKKERFSLILESASTNQTSMYLCASSLSTGYSYEQYFGPGTRLTVT.

The rearrangement links TRBV4-1 to TRBJ1-2; the D gene is possibly TRBD1 (6 bases). Germline V gene sequence: CDR1 MGHRA, CDR2 YSYEKL. The CDR3 length is 14 residues. V dropped 3 bases and J dropped 4 bases, with 12 bases sitting between them. CDR3 amino acids: CASSQAGDLYGYTF. CDR3 sequence (DNA): TGCGCCAGCAGCCAGGCAGGGGACCTCTATGGCTACACCTTC.

The genes are TRBV7-3 and TRBJ1-1; D may be TRBD1 (5 bases). The CDR3 is made up of 16 amino acids. CDR1 is SGHTA, CDR2 FQGTGA, per germline. Between the trimmed V and J ends, which lost 5 bases and 2 bases, there was a span of 18 bases. CDR3 protein: CASSPQGLLTNTEAFF. The CDR3 DNA reads TGTGCCAGCAGCCCCCAGGGCCTCCTAACAAACACTGAAGCTTTCTTT.

A single count supports this clone. The chain has TRBV6-5 and TRBJ1-5; 7 bases agree with TRBD1. The CDR3 spans 13 residues. Germline lookup yields CDR1 MNHEY and CDR2 SVGAGI. The V segment lost 5 bases and the J segment 7 bases; nucleotides outside the gene matches: 5. The CDR3 loop is CASSGIQGQPQHF. CDR3 sequence (DNA): TGTGCCAGCAGTGGTATACAGGGGCAGCCCCAGCATTTT.

This chain joins TRBV5-1 and TRBJ2-1; 10 nucleotides line up with TRBD2. Trimming took 4 bases from V and 2 from J; bases not matched to a gene: 6. This CDR3 contains 16 residues. The germline V gene encodes CDR1 SGHRS and CDR2 YFSETQ. This chain's CDR3 is CASSLRSGRAYNEQFF. The CDR3 nucleotides are TGCGCCAGCAGCCTGAGGAGCGGGAGGGCCTACAATGAGCAGTTCTTC.

This chain connects TRBV7-6 to TRBJ2-1, with TRBD2 matching over 14 bases. J gave up 6 bases and V 8 bases, and 9 bases lay outside the gene matches. Germline V lookup: CDR1 SGHVS, CDR2 FNYEAQ. CDR3 length: 16 residues. The CDR3 DNA reads TGTGCCAGCGCCGGGACTAGCGGGAGATTGGGCAATGAGCAGTTCTTC. Translation: CASAGTSGRLGNEQFF.

This clone was seen only once. The rearrangement uses TRBV27 and TRBJ1-5, with 10 bases matching TRBD1. Trimming removed 5 bases from V and 4 bases from J; junction bases left unmatched: 2. The length of the CDR3 is 14 residues. Germline V gives CDR1 MNHEY, CDR2 SMNVEV (reference sequence). The CDR3, as DNA: TGTGCCAGCAGTGTGGACAGGGGGAATCAGCCCCAGCATTTT. Protein sequence: CASSVDRGNQPQHF.

The chain has TRBV11-2 and TRBJ2-7; TRBD2 might be the D (5 bases). V was trimmed by 0 bases and J by 2 bases, leaving 17 bases between them. This CDR3 comprises 17 residues. The germline gives CDR1 SGHAT, CDR2 FQNNGV. The DNA for the CDR3 is TGTGCCAGCAGCTTAGAAACTAGTGGAGATCACCCCTACGAGCAGTACTTC. It is translated as CASSLETSGDHPYEQYF.

The chain links TRBV27 to TRBJ2-1; 13 bases align to TRBD2. V dropped 2 bases and J dropped 6; count of bases not matched to a gene: 1. The CDR3 is 15 amino acids. The germline V gene encodes CDR1 MNHEY and CDR2 SMNVEV (reference sequence). This chain's CDR3 is CASSLGLAGVNEQFF. The CDR3 region has the DNA TGTGCCAGCAGTTTAGGACTAGCGGGAGTCAATGAGCAGTTCTTC.

The chain combines TRBV2 with TRBJ2-3, with 7 bases matching TRBD2. This CDR3 spans 16 amino acids. Germline trimming cut 7 bases from V and 6 bases from J; bases unmatched to any gene: 16. Germline-derived CDR1 and CDR2 are SNHLY and FYNNEI. The CDR3: CASKRLAGGNTDTQYF. The CDR3 nucleotides are TGTGCCAGCAAGCGACTAGCCGGGGGGAATACGGATACGCAGTATTTT. Complete variable domain (other parts from reference TRBV2 and TRBJ2-3): EPEVTQTPSHQVTQMGQEVILRCVPISNHLYFYWYRQILGQKVEFLVSFYNNEISEKSEIFDDQFSVERPDGSNFTLKIRSTKLEDSAMYFCASKRLAGGNTDTQYFGPGTRLTVL.

The V gene is TRBV7-9, the J gene TRBJ2-1, with D tentatively TRBD2 (5 bases). The V and J ends lost 6 bases and 7 bases respectively, with 13 bases between them. CDR3 length: 13 amino acids. Germline loops: CDR1 SEHNR, CDR2 FQNEAQ (reference sequence). For the CDR3, the DNA is TGTGCCAGCAGGCCTTCGGGGATGAATGAGCAGTTCTTC. As protein: CASRPSGMNEQFF.

The chain employs TRBV10-3 and TRBJ2-5; a possible D gene is TRBD1 (5 bases). Deletions cut 0 bases from V and 5 bases from J, with 7 bases between. CDR3 length equals 13 residues. Per the germline V gene, CDR1 is ENHRY and CDR2 is SYGVKD. The CDR3 nucleotides read TGTGCCATCAGTGAGTCACAGGACGAGACCCAGTACTTC. Protein: CAISESQDETQYF.

This chain links TRBV25-1 with TRBJ2-5, with TRBD2 identical over 9 bases. The V and J ends lost 3 bases and 0 bases, in that order; junction bases with no gene match: 5. Germline CDR1 reads MGHDK; CDR2 reads SYGVNS. The CDR3 is made up of 16 amino acids. CDR3 nucleotides: TGTGCCAGCAGTGATGTCCTAGCGGGGTACCAAGAGACCCAGTACTTC. It encodes CASSDVLAGYQETQYF. The variable domain in full, completed from reference TRBV25-1 and TRBJ2-5, reads EADIYQTPRYLVIGTGKKITLECSQTMGHDKMYWYQQDPGMELHLIHYSYGVNSTEKGDLSSESTVSRIRTEHFPLTLESARPSHTSQYLCASSDVLAGYQETQYFGPGTRLLVL.

The chain recombines TRBV10-1 with TRBJ2-2; a possible D gene is TRBD2 (6 bases). Germline V gene sequence: CDR1 WNHNN, CDR2 SYGVQD (reference sequence). The CDR3 is 15 amino acids. V was cut by 8 bases and J by 5 bases, with 18 bases left in between. For the CDR3, the DNA is TGCGCCAGCTCAATCGGGAGATGGGATACCGGGGAGCTGTTTTTT. Protein product: CASSIGRWDTGELFF.

This clone appeared once. The chain recombines TRBV7-3 with TRBJ2-2; 9 nucleotides line up with TRBD2. V lost 5 bases to trimming and J lost 5 bases; unmatched junction nucleotides: 6. The V gene's germline CDR1 is SGHTA and CDR2 FQGTGA. This CDR3 contains 15 residues. CDR3 DNA: TGTGCCAGCAGCCAGGGACTAGCAGTTACCGGGGAGCTGTTTTTT. Protein product: CASSQGLAVTGELFF. Full variable domain (rest looked up from reference TRBV7-3 and TRBJ2-2): GAGVSQTPSNKVTEKGKYVELRCDPISGHTALYWYRQSLGQGPEFLIYFQGTGAADDSGLPNDRFFAVRPEGSVSTLKIQRTERGDSAVYLCASSQGLAVTGELFFGEGSRLTVL.

The chain employs TRBV19 and TRBJ2-7; TRBD1 matches at 8 bases. This CDR3 is 11 amino acids long. In germline, CDR1 is LNHDA, CDR2 SQIVND (reference sequence). With 8 bases clipped from V and 6 bases from J, the junction kept 3 bases outside the gene matches. The CDR3 protein is CASGGTGEQYF. The DNA for the CDR3 is TGTGCCAGTGGGGGGACAGGCGAGCAGTACTTC.

This chain links TRBV2 with TRBJ2-1; 9 bases align to TRBD2. V was pared by 6 bases and J by 8 bases, with 5 bases of the junction left unmatched. The CDR3 length is 13 residues. CDR1 is SNHLY and CDR2 is FYNNEI in the germline V gene. This chain's CDR3 is CASRMREGHEQFF. CDR3 bases: TGTGCCAGCAGAATGCGGGAGGGCCATGAGCAGTTCTTC.

The chain combines TRBV4-1 with TRBJ1-1; 7 bases are a match to TRBD1. Germline V gives CDR1 MGHRA, CDR2 YSYEKL. CDR3 length: 14 amino acids. After removal of 4 bases from V and 4 bases from J, the junction contained 6 bases not matched to a gene. CDR3 sequence reads: CASSPTDRATEAFF. CDR3 nucleotides: TGCGCCAGCAGCCCAACCGACAGGGCCACTGAAGCTTTCTTT.

The chain uses TRBV7-2 and TRBJ2-2; a possible D gene is TRBD2 (6 bases). There are 16 residues in the CDR3. V lost 2 bases and J lost 5, with 15 bases in between. The V gene's germline CDR1 is SGHTA and CDR2 FQGNSA. This CDR3 is CASSLWVYRGTGELFF. CDR3 nucleotides: TGTGCCAGCAGCTTATGGGTTTATCGGGGGACCGGGGAGCTGTTTTTT.

This chain uses TRBV7-9 with TRBJ2-1; TRBD2 might be the D (6 bases). Looked up from germline, CDR1 is SEHNR and CDR2 is FQNEAQ (reference sequence). V was clipped by 5 bases and J by 4 bases, with 18 bases between them. This CDR3 has 16 amino acids. The CDR3 protein is CASSEGTFRNYNEQFF. In nucleotides, the CDR3 is TGTGCCAGCAGCGAGGGGACTTTCCGTAATTACAATGAGCAGTTCTTC.